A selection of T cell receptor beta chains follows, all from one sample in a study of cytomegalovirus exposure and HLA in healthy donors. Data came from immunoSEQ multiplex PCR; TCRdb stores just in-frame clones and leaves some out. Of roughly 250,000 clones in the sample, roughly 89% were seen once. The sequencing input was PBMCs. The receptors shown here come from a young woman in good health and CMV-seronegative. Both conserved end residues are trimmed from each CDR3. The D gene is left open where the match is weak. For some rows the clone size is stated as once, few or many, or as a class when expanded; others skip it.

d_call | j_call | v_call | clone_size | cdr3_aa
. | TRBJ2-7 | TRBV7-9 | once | ASSLEVYGAYEQY
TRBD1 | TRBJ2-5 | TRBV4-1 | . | ASSQDTGRQGPSGETQY
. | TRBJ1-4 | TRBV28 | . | ASSPRGAPTNEKLF
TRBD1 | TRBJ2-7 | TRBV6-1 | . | ASSTPGGYEQY
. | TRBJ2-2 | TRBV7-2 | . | ASSLGLLSTGELF
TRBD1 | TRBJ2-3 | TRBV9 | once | ASSPPRTGITDTQY
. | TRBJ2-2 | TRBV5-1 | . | ASSLARVQTGELF
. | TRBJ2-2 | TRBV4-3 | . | ASSLGTVNTGELF
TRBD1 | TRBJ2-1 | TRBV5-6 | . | ASSFGTGNNEQF
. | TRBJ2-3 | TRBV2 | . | AIRQGDITDTQY
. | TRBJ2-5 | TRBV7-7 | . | ASSLAAGGGETQY
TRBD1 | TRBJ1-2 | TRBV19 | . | ASSIFYQGADGYT
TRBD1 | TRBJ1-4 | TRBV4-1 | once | ASSQQDRVRREKLF
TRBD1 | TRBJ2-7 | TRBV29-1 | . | SARGQGSGEQY
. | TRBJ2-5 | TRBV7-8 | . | ASSFTTEGVTQY
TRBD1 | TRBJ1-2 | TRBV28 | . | ASRTGQFDNYGYT
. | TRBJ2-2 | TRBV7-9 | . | ASSHQGGSTGELF
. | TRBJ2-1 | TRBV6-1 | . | ASRYVLRDNEQF
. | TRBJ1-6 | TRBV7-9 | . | ASSLEFGYNSPLH
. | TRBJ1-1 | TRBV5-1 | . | ASSLIAKDTEAF
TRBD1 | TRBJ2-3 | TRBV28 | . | AKNGQGIDTQY
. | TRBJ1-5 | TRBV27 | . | ASSLVRGGQPQH
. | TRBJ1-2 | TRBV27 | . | ASSSGNDYGYT
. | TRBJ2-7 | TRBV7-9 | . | ASSLGQFGSPLGYEQY
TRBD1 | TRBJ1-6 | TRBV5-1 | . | ASSLVIGQGEGSPLH
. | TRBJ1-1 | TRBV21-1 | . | ASHRGKGTEAF
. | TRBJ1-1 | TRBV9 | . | ASSVDVDTGDEAF
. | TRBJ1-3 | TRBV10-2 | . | ATPEKDEISARNSGNTIY
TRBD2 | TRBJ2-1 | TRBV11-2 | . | ASSLSASGYNEQF
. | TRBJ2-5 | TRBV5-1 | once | ASSLRETQY
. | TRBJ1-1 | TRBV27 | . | ASSIGGMNTEAF
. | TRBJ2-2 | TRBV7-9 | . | ASNRGGAGELF
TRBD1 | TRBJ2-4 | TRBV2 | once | ASSRDSKNIQY
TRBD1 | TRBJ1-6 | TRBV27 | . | ASSPGQGNSPLH
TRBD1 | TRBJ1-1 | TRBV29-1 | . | SVGGQGPTEAF
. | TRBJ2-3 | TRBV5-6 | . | ASSWTSTDTQY
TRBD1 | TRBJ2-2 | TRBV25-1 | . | ASSGTGTGGIITGELF
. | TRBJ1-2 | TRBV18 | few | ASSPSRGIDYGYT
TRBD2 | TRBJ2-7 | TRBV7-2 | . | ASSPYTGGYEQY
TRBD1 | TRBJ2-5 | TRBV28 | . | ASSRTGRETQY
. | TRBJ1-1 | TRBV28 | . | ASSPRQDMNTEAF
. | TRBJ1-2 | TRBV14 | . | ASSHHKTPASGYT
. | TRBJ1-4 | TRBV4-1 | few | ASSPTGGAREKLF
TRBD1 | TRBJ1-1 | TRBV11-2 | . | ASSARGRVTEAF
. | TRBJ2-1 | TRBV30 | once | AWSTRTRGVREQF
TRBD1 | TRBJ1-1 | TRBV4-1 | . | ASSRRGQENTEAF
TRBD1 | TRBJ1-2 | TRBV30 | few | AWSAGTGVYGYT
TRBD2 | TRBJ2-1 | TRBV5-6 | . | ASSLLAGGYNEQF
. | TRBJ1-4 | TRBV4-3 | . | ASSQERLSPNEKLF